The entry below gives a single T cell receptor (beta chain) sequence along with its context. Its cognate antigen is unknown. The data were taken from a study of T cell responses to AZD1222 COVID-19 vaccine. Sequencing was performed with immunoSEQ multiplex PCR; in TCRdb, only in-frame clones are kept and a portion is missing. The data contain about 200,000 clones, 80% to 95% of them singletons. V lost 6 bases to trimming and J lost 7 bases, with 9 bases between them. Looked up from germline, CDR1 is SGHVS and CDR2 is FQNEAQ. The CDR3 sequence is 12 residues long. Study conclusions and caveats: Seropositivity was recorded at baseline in only a handful of AZD1222 recipients. Following two doses of AZD1222, Spike-specific TCR breadth and depth rose. There were mostly white British donors and more females than males, and clonal diversity was possibly underestimated. With dominance at 160-218 and 743-854, vaccine-associated CD4 TCRs spanned spike.

The chain has TRBV7-8 and TRBJ1-4; perhaps TRBD1 as D (5 bases). Sample: peripheral blood, taken 28 days after the second AZD1222 dose. The clonotype comes from an adult who received the AZD1222 COVID-19 vaccine. CDR3 region: CASSSGREKLFF. The CDR3, as DNA: TGTGCCAGCAGTTCGGGACGTGAAAAACTGTTTTTT.